This T cell receptor (beta chain) was found in a study of OX40 agonist ivuxolimab in advanced cancers. Study-wide context: Patients were treated with intravenous ivuxolimab, dosed at 0.01 to 10 mg/kg and infused every 2 weeks.

Findings of the study overall: The expanded peripheral T cells' antigen specificity was not determined. Some nonresponders additionally presented with little normalized T-cell clonal expansion. Average numbers of expanded clones were greater in CD8+ T cells than in CD4+.

In the case of this clone: Its antigen is as yet unknown.

The table came from immunoSEQ multiplex PCR; TCRdb's copy has only in-frame clones and leaves some out. The repertoire holds tens of thousands of clones, with 77% as singletons. V lost 1 base to trimming and J lost 1 base, with 10 bases between them. Germline V gives CDR1 LGHNT, CDR2 FRNRAP. CDR3 length: 15 amino acids. The sequence derives from an adult with an advanced solid tumor such as melanoma, head and neck, liver or kidney cancer. The chain joins TRBV12-5 to TRBJ2-5, with TRBD1 as a possible D gene (5 bases). The sample was CD4+ or CD8+ T cells sorted from blood, taken in a trial of the OX40 agonist ivuxolimab. The CDR3 loop is CASGLETEAQETQYF. CDR3 sequence (DNA): TGTGCTAGTGGTTTGGAGACAGAAGCCCAAGAGACCCAGTACTTC.